This T cell receptor (beta chain) appears in the sequencing data of a study of shared T cell receptors in the human thymus. Produced via immunoSEQ multiplex PCR; TCRdb's table is partial and in-frame only. This table holds hundreds of thousands of clones, roughly 90% found once. From germline, CDR1 is MNHEY and CDR2 SVGAGI. With 0 bases removed from V and 3 bases from J, the gap between germline ends came to 13 bases. The CDR3 runs 16 residues. The sample was also reused in another study, on human thymus T cells. That work contributes: Infants served as donors; they were healthy and Finnish and were having corrective surgery for congenital heart defects.

The TCR originated in a boy less than two years old with a congenital heart defect. The chain employs TRBV6-5 and TRBJ2-3; a weak D match, TRBD1 (6 bases). Sequenced: thymocytes. CDR3 region: CASSYSPRGRTDTQYF. For the CDR3, the DNA is TGTGCCAGCAGTTACTCCCCCAGGGGAAGGACAGATACGCAGTATTTT.